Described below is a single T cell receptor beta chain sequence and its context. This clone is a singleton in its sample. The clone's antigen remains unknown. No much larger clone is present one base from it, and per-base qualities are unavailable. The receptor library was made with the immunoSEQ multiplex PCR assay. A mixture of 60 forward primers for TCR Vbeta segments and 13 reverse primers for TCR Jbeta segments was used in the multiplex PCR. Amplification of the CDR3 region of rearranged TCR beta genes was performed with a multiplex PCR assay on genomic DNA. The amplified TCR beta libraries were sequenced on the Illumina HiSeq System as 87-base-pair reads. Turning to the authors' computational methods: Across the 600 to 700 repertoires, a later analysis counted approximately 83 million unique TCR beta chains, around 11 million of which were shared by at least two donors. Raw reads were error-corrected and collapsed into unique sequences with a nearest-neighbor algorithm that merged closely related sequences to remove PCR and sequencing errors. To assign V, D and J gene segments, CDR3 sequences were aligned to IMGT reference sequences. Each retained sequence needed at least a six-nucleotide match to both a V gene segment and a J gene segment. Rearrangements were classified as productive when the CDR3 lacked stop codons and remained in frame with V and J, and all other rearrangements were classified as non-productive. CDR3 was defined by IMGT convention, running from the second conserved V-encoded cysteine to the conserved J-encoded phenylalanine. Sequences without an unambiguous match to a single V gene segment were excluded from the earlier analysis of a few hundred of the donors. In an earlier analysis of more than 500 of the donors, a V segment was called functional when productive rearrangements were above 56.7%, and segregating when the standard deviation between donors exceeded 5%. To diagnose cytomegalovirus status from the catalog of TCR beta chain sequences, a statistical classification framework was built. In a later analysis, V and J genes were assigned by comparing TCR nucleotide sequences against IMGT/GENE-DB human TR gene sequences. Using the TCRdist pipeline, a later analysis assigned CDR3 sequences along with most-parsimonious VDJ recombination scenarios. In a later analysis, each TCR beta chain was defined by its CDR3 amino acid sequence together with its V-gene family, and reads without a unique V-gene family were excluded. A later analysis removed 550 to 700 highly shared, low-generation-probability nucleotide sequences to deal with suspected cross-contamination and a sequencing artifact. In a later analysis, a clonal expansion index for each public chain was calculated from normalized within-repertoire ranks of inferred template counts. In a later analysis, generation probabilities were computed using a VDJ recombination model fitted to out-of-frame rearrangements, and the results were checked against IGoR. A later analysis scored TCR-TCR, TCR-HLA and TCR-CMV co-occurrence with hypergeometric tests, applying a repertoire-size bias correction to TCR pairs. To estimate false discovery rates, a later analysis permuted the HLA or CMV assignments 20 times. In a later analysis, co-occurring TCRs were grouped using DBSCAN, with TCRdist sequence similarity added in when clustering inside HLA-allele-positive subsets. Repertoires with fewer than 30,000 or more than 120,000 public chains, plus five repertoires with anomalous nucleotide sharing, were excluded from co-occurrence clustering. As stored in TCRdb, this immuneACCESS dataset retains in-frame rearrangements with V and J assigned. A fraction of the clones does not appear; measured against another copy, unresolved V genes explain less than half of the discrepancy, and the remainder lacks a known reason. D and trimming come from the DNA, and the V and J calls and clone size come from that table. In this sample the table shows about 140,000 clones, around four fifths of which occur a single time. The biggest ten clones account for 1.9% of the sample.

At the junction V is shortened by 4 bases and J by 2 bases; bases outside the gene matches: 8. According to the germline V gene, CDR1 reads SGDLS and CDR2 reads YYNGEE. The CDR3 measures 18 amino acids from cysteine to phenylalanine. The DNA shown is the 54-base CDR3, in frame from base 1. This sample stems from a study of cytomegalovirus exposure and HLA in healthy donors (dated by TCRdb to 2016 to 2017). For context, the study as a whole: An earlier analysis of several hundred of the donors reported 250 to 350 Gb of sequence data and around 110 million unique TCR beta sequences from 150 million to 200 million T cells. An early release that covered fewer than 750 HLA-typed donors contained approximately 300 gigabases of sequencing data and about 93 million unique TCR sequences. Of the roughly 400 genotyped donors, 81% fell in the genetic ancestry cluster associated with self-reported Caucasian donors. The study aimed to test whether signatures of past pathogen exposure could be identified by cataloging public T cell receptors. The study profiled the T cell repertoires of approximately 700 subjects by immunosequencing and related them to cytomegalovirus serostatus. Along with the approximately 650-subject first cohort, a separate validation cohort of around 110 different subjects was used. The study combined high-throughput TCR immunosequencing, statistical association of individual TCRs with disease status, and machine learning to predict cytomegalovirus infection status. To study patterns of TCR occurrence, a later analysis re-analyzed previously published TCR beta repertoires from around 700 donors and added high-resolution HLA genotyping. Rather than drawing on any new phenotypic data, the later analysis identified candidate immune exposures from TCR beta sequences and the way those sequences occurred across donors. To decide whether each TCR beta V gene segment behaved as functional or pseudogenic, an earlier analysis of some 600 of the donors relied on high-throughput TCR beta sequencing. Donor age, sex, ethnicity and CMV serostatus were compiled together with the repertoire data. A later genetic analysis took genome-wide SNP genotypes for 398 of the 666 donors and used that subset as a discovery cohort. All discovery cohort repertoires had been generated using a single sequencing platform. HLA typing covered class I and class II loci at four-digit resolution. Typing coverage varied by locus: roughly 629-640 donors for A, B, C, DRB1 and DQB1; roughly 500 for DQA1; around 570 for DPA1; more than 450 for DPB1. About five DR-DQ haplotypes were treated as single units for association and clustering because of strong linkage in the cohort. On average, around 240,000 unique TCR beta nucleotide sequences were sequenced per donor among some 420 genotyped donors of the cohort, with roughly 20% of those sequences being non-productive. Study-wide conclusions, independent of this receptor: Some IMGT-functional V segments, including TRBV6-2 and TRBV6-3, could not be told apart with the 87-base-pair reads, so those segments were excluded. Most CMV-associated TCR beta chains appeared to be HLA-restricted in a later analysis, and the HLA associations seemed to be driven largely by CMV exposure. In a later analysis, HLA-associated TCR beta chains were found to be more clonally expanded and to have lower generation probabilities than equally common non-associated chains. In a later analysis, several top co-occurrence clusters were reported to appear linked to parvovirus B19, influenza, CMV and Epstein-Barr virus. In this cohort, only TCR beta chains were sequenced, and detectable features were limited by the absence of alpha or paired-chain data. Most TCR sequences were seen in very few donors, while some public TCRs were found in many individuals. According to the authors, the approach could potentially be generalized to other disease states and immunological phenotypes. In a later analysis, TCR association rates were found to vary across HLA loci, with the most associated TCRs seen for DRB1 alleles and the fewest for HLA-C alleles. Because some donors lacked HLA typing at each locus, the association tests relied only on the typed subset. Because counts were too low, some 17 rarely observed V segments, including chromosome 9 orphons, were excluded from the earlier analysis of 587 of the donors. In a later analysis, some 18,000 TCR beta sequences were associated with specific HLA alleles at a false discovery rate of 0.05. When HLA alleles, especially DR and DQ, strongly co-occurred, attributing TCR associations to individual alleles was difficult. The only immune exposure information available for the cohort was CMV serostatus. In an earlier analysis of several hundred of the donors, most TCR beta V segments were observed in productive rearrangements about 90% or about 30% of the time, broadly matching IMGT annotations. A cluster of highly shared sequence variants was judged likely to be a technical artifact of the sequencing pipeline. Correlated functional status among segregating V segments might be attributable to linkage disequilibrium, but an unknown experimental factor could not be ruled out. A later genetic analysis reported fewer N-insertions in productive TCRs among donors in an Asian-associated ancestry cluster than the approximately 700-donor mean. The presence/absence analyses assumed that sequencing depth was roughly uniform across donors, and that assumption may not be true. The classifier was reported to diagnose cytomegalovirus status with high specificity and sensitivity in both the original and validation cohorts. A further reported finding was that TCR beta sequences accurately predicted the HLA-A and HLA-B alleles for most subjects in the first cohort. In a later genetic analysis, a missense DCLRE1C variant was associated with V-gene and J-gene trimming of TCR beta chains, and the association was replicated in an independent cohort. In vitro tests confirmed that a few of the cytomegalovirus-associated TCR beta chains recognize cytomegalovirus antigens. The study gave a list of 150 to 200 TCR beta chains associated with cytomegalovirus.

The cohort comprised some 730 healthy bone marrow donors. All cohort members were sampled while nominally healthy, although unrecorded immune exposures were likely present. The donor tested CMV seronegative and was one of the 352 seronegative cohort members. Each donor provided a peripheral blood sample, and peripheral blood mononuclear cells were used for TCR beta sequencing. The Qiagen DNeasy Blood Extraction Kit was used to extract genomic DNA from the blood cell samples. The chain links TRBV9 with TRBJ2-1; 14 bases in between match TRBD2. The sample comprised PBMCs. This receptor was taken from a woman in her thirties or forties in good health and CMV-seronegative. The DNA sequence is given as TGTGCCAGCAGCTTACGACTAGCGGGAGGGGCTCCCTACAATGAGCAGTTCTTC. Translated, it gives CASSLRLAGGAPYNEQFF.